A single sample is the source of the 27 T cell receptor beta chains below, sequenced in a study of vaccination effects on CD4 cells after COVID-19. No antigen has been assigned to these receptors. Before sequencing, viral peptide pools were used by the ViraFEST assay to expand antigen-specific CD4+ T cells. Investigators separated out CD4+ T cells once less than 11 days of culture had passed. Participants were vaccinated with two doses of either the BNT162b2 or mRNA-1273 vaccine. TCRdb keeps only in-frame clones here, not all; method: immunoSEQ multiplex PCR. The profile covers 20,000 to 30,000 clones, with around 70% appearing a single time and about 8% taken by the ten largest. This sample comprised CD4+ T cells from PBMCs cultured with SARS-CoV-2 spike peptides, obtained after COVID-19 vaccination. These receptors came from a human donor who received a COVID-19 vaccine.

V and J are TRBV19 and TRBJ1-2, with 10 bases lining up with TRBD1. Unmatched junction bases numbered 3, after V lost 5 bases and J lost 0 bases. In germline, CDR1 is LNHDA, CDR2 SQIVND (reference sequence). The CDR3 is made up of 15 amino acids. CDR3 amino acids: CASSVGQGSNYGYTF. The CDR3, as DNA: TGTGCCAGTAGTGTGGGACAGGGGTCTAACTATGGCTACACCTTC.

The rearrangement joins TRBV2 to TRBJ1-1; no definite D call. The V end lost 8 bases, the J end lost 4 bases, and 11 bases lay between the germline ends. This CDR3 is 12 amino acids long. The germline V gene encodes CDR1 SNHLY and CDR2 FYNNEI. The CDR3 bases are TGTGCCAGCGCCCCCGGGGTCACTGAAGCTTTCTTT. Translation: CASAPGVTEAFF.

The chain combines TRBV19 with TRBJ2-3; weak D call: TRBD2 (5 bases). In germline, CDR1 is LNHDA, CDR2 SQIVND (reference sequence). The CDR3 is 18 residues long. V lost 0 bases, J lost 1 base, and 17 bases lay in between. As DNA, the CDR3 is TGTGCCAGTAGTATAGATCATTGGAGCGGTTACCGCACAGATACGCAGTATTTT. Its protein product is CASSIDHWSGYRTDTQYF.

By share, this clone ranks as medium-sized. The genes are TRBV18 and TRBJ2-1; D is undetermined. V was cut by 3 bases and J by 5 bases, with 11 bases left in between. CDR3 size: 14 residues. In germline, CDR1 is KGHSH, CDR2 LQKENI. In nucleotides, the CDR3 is TGTGCCAGCTCACCGGCCAAAGAGAACAATGAGCAGTTCTTC. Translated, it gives CASSPAKENNEQFF. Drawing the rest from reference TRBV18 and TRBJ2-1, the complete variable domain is NAGVMQNPRHLVRRRGQEARLRCSPMKGHSHVYWYRQLPEEGLKFMVYLQKENIIDESGMPKERFSAEFPKEGPSILRIQQVVRGDSAAYFCASSPAKENNEQFFGPGTRLTVL.

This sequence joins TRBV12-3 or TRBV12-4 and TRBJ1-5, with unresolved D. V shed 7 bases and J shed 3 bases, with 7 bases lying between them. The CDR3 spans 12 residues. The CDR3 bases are TGTGCCAGCAATAATCCCAATCAGCCCCAGCATTTT. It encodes CASNNPNQPQHF.

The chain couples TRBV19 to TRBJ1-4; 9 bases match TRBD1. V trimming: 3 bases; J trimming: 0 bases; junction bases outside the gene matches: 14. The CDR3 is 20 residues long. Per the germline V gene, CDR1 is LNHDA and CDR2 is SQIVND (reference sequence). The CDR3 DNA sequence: TGTGCCAGTAGTATTCTGTACAGGGGGCGCGGAGGTGCAACTAATGAAAAACTGTTTTTT. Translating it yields CASSILYRGRGGATNEKLFF. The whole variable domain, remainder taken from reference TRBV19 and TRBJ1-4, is DGGITQSPKYLFRKEGQNVTLSCEQNLNHDAMYWYRQDPGQGLRLIYYSQIVNDFQKGDIAEGYSVSREKKESFPLTVTSAQKNPTAFYLCASSILYRGRGGATNEKLFFGSGTQLSVL.

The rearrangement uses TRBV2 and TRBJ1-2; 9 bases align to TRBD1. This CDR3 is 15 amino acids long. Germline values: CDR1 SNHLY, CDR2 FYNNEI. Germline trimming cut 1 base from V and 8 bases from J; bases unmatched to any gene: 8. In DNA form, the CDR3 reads TGTGCCAGCAGTGAAGTTCAGACAGGGGGAGGAGGCTACACCTTC. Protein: CASSEVQTGGGGYTF. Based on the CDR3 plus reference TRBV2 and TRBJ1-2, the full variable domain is EPEVTQTPSHQVTQMGQEVILRCVPISNHLYFYWYRQILGQKVEFLVSFYNNEISEKSEIFDDQFSVERPDGSNFTLKIRSTKLEDSAMYFCASSEVQTGGGGYTFGSGTRLTVV.

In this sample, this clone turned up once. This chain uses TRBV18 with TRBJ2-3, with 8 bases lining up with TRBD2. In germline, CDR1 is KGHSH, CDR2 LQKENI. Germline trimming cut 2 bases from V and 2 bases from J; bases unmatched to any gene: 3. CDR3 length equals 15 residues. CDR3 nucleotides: TGTGCCAGCTCACCAATTAGCGGGACCACAGATACGCAGTATTTT. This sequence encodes CASSPISGTTDTQYF.

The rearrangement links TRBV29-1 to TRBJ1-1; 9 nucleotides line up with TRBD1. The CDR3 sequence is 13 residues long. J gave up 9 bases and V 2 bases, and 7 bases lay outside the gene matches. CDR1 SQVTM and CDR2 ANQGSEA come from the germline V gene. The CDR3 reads CSVESGTGRQAFF. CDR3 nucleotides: TGCAGCGTTGAATCTGGGACAGGGCGTCAAGCTTTCTTT.

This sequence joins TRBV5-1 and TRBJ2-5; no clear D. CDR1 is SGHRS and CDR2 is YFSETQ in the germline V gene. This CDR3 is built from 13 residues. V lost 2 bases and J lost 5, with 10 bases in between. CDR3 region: CASSFGDPETQYF. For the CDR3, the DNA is TGCGCCAGCAGCTTCGGAGATCCCGAGACCCAGTACTTC.

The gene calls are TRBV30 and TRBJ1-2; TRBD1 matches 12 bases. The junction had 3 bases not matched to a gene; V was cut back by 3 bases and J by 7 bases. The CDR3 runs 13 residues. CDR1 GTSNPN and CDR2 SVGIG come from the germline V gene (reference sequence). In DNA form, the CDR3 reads TGTGCCTGGAGGGGACAGGGGGCAGGTGGCTACACCTTC. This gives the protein CAWRGQGAGGYTF.

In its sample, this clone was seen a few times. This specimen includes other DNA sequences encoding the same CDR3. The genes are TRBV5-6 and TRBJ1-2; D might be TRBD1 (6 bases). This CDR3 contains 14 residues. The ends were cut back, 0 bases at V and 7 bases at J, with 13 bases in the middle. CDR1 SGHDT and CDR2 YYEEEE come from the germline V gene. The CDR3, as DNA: TGTGCCAGCAGCTTGGCCGGCAGGGGCCTTGGCTACACCTTC. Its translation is CASSLAGRGLGYTF.

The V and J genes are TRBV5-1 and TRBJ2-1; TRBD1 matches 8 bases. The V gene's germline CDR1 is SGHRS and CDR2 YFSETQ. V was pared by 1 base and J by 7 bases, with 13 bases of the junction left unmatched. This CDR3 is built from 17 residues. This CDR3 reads CASSLTPPGQGRNEQFF. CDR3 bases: TGCGCCAGCAGCTTGACCCCACCAGGACAGGGTAGGAATGAGCAGTTCTTC.

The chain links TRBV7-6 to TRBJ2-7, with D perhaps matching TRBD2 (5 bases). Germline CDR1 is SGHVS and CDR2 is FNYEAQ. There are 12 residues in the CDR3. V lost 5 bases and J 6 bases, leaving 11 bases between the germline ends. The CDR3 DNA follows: TGTGCCAGCAGCCCACTCGGGGTCGAGCAGTACTTC. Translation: CASSPLGVEQYF. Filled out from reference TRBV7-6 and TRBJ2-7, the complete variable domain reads GAGVSQSPRYKVTKRGQDVALRCDPISGHVSLYWYRQALGQGPEFLTYFNYEAQQDKSGLPNDRFSAERPEGSISTLTIQRTEQRDSAMYRCASSPLGVEQYFGPGTRLTVT.

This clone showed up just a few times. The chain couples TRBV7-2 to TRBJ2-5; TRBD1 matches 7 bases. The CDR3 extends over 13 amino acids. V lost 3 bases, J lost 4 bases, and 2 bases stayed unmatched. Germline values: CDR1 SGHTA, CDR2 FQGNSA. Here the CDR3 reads CASSFPGGETQYF. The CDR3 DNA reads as TGTGCCAGCAGCTTCCCAGGGGGAGAGACCCAGTACTTC.

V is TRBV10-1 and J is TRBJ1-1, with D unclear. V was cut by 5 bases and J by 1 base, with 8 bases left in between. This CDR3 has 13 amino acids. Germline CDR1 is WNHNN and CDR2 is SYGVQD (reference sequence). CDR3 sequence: CASSSDKNTEAFF. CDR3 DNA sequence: TGCGCCAGCAGTTCTGACAAGAACACTGAAGCTTTCTTT.

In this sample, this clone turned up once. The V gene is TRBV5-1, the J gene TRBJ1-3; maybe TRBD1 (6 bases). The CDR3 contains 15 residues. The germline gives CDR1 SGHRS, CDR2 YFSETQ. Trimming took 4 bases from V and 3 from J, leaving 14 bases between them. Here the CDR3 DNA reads TGCGCCAGCAGCCTACAGGGATTCTTTGGAAACACCATATATTTT. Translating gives CASSLQGFFGNTIYF.

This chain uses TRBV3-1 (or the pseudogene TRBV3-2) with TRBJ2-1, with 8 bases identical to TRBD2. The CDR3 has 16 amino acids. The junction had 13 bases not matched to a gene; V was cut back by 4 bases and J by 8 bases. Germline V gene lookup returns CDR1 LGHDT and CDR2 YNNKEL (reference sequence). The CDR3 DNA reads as TGTGCCAGCAGCCTAAGCACGGGGGGGCCTTTGGATGAGCAGTTCTTC. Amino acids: CASSLSTGGPLDEQFF.

CDR3 bases: TGTGCCAGTAGTCGGGACTCCCGTCAGCCCCAGCATTTT. Its translation is CASSRDSRQPQHF. This rearrangement joins TRBV19 to TRBJ1-5; tentative D call: TRBD1 (5 bases). Germline V CDR1 and CDR2: LNHDA, SQIVND (reference sequence). The CDR3 has 13 amino acids. V was pared by 5 bases and J by 6 bases, with 11 bases between.

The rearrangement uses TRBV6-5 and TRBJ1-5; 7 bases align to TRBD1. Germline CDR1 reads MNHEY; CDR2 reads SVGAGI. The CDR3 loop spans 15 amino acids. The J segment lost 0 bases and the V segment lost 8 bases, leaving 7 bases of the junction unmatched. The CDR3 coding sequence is TGTGCCAGCGAATTTGGGACAGTTAGCAATCAGCCCCAGCATTTT. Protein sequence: CASEFGTVSNQPQHF.

The CDR3 protein is CASSLPAGQGNTIYF. The CDR3 DNA reads TGTGCCAGCAGCTTACCCGCGGGACAAGGAAACACCATATATTTT. The genes are TRBV7-8 and TRBJ1-3, with a tentative D call TRBD1 (6 bases). V was trimmed by 2 bases and J by 4 bases, leaving 12 bases between them. Germline-derived CDR1 and CDR2 are SGHVS and FQNEAQ. This CDR3 is 15 amino acids long.

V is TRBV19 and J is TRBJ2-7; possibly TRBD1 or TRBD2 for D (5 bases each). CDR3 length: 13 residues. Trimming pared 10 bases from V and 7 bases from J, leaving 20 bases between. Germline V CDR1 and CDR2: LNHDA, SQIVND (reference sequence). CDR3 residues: CATQLVGGREQYF. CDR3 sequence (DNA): TGTGCCACTCAGTTAGTTGGGGGAAGGGAGCAGTACTTC. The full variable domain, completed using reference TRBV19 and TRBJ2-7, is DGGITQSPKYLFRKEGQNVTLSCEQNLNHDAMYWYRQDPGQGLRLIYYSQIVNDFQKGDIAEGYSVSREKKESFPLTVTSAQKNPTAFYLCATQLVGGREQYFGPGTRLTVT.

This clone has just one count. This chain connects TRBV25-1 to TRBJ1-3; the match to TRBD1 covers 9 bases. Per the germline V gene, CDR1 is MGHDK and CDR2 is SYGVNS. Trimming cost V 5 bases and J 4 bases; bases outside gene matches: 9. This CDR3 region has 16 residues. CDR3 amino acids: CASSLGQGSWGNTIYF. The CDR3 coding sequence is TGTGCCAGCAGTCTAGGACAGGGGTCGTGGGGAAACACCATATATTTT.

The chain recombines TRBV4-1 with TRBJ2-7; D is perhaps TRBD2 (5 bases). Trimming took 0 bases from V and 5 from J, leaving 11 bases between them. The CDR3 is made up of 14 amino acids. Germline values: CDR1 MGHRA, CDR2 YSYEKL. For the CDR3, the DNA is TGCGCCAGCAGCCAAGAGGTGGGAGTACACGAGCAGTACTTC. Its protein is CASSQEVGVHEQYF.

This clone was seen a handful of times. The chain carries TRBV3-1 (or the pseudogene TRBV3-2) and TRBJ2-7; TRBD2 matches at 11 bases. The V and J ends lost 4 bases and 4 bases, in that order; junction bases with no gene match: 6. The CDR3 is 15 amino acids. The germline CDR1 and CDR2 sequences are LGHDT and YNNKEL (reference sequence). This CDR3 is CASSPVAGGLYEQYF. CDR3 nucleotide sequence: TGTGCCAGCAGCCCCGTAGCGGGGGGGTTATACGAGCAGTACTTC.

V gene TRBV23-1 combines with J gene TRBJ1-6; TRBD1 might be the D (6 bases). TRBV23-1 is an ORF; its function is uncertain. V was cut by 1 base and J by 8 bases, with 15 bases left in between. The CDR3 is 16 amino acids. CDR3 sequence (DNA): TGCGCCAGCAGTCAATTGGGCAGGGGAAGACATTCACCCCTCCACTTT. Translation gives CASSQLGRGRHSPLHF.

In DNA form, the CDR3 reads TGTGCCAGCAGCTCCGACAGGGACATGAACACTGAAGCTTTCTTT. Protein sequence: CASSSDRDMNTEAFF. This chain links TRBV7-9 with TRBJ1-1; 7 bases map to TRBD1. With V trimmed by 4 bases and J by 0 bases, 5 bases remained unmatched. This CDR3 is 15 amino acids long. Per germline, CDR1 SEHNR and CDR2 FQNEAQ (reference sequence).